This T cell receptor beta chain was captured by sequencing in a study of identical twins (dated by TCRdb to the mid-2010s). About the investigation overall: To test whether fetal clonotypes persist, this study deep-sequenced TCR alpha and beta repertoires from monozygotic twins, from unrelated adults of various ages, and from cord blood. To rule out contamination, the twin experiments were replicated at different times with different library preparation protocols.

Receptor amplification or capture employed 5' RACE. For sequencing, an Illumina HiSeq 2000 was employed. Template switching introduced a universal primer binding site; the final cDNA contained a unique molecular identifier, enabling accurate counting of TCR cDNA molecules. First-strand cDNA for TCR alpha and beta chains was synthesized from specific primers in the conserved constant-segment region. To control for contamination, every cDNA library was double barcoded, receiving both a SMART-Mk sample barcode and Illumina barcodes. Two successive PCR steps introduced TruSeq adapter sequences along with Illumina sample barcodes. The Illumina HiSeq platform was used with custom primers to sequence TCR alpha and beta cDNA libraries. Regarding the original processing steps: Raw reads were processed with MiGEC to extract unique molecular identifiers, and MiXCR was used to determine CDR3 positions. For each individual, recombination models were inferred using an EM algorithm with the repgenHMM and IGoR tools. The analysis of shared clonotypes was done with the tcR package in R, with sharing normalized by the product of cloneset sizes. Out-of-frame nonproductive sequences were analyzed to study raw recombination free of thymic and clonal selection effects. TCRdb took the public reads, trimmed them with fastp at Q25, ran MiXCR for clone calling and kept in-frame beta chains. Entries are consolidated by CDR3 protein sequence, retaining the most common genes and DNA. The V and J calls were not made by the authors but by TCRdb's processing. This sample gives 1.5 million to 2 million distinct CDR3 sequences in total; about 31% of them show up just once. The ten largest clones represent approximately 0.25% of the sample.

There are 12 amino acids in the CDR3, from cysteine to phenylalanine inclusive. Only the CDR3 part of the read is kept: 36 bases, read in frame from the first base. The germline V gene supplies CDR1 SGHRS and CDR2 YFSETQ. The research as a whole found: Invariant T cells such as MAIT and iNKT could partly confound zero-insertion analyses, though diverse VJ usage argued against this for most clonotypes. Recombination models systematically underestimated out-of-frame TCR alpha sharing in monozygotic twins but agreed with sharing between unrelated individuals. Out-of-frame TCR alpha sequences shared between twins showed an excess of low generation-probability sequences compared with coincidental sharing between unrelated individuals. Fewer insertions were carried by abundant cord blood beta clonotypes, a similar but weaker trend appeared in young adult naive repertoires, and no such trend appeared in memory repertoires. Because the same donors could not be followed over many years, conclusions were based on cross-sectional statistical analysis. Excess twin sharing in beta out-of-frame sequences was weaker because fewer shared sequences lowered the signal-to-noise ratio.

All donors were healthy Caucasians. With respect to this clonotype: What antigen it recognizes has not been identified. Compared with germline, one end of the junction differs, possibly owing to a read error.

What was sequenced was cord blood. Recombination joined TRBV5-1 with TRBJ2-5, with an unclear D gene assignment. The sequence was obtained from a newborn girl in good health. The DNA is TGCGCCAGCAGCTTTGGTCAAGGGACCCAGTACTTC. This is translated as CASSFGQGTQYF.